This T cell receptor (beta chain) was captured in a study of blood T cell repertoires in COVID-19. About the study: Sites across the United States, Italy and Spain contributed samples from acute and convalescent COVID-19. Nucleic acid was either cDNA or gDNA, and it came from T cells, B-cell-depleted T cells, or PBMCs.

Per the original data handling: Reference gene primer amplification in the assay estimated nucleated cell counts. TCRdb keeps only in-frame clones here, not all; method: immunoSEQ multiplex PCR. V and J calls and clone size are those listed in that table; D and trimming were worked out from the DNA. The sample shows about 280,000 clones, around 90% of them seen only once. From germline, CDR1 is MRHNA and CDR2 SNTAGT. J was trimmed by 7 bases and V by 5 bases; bases with no gene match: 9. The CDR3 runs to 16 residues. Sequenced sample: peripheral blood. This chain uses TRBV6-4 with TRBJ2-1; 12 nucleotides align to TRBD2. The receptor was isolated from a man aged 18 to 30 with active or convalescent COVID-19. CDR3 nucleotide sequence: TGTGCCAGCAGTTCCTCGACTAGCGGGGGAGTGAATGAGCAGTTCTTC. This translates into CASSSSTSGGVNEQFF.